A single sample gave rise to the 20 T cell receptor beta chains below, sequenced in a study of technical replicates of blood from several donors. Produced via immunoSEQ multiplex PCR; TCRdb's table is partial and in-frame only. Of 80,000 to 95,000 clones in the sample, about 96% were seen once. The sequencing sample was made of T cells isolated from PBMCs. These receptors were collected from a human donor in good health.

CDR3 bases: TGTGCCAGCAGTGAAGGTGGCGCTAGCCAGTTCTTC. Amino acid sequence: CASSEGGASQFF. The V and J genes are TRBV6-1 and TRBJ2-1; D is possibly TRBD2 (5 bases). CDR1 is MNHNS and CDR2 is SASEGT in the germline V gene. V was shortened by 1 base and J by 13 bases, with 11 bases between the two germline ends. The length of the CDR3 is 12 residues.

The rearrangement uses TRBV19 and TRBJ1-5, with D hard to call. The CDR3 totals 12 residues. V was clipped by 3 bases and J by 10 bases, with 10 bases between them. The germline gives CDR1 LNHDA, CDR2 SQIVND (reference sequence). CDR3 protein: CASSILTGPQHF. The CDR3 bases are TGTGCCAGTAGTATTCTCACGGGACCCCAGCATTTT.

V and J are TRBV5-8 and TRBJ2-5; D is uncertain. CDR3 length: 13 residues. V lost 2 bases and J lost 5, with 10 bases in between. The germline CDR1 and CDR2 sequences are SGHTS and YDEGEE. The CDR3 DNA sequence: TGTGCCAGCAGCTTAGGAGAGAGGGAGACCCAGTACTTC. Translated, it gives CASSLGERETQYF.

CDR3: CASSFTAGREQYF. The CDR3 bases are TGTGCCAGCAGCTTTACAGCGGGTCGCGAGCAGTACTTC. This chain connects TRBV7-2 to TRBJ2-7, with D possibly TRBD2 on 6 matching bases. The V gene's germline CDR1 is SGHTA and CDR2 FQGNSA. Trimming shortened V by 3 bases and J by 6 bases, and 12 bases separated the two germline ends. CDR3 length: 13 amino acids. Based on the CDR3 plus reference TRBV7-2 and TRBJ2-7, the full variable domain is GAGVSQSPSNKVTEKGKDVELRCDPISGHTALYWYRQSLGQGLEFLIYFQGNSAPDKSGLPSDRFSAERTGGSVSTLTIQRTQQEDSAVYLCASSFTAGREQYFGPGTRLTVT.

This chain joins TRBV6-1 and TRBJ2-7; maybe TRBD1 (5 bases). The V end was cut by 7 bases, the J end by 4 bases, with 14 bases between. CDR1 is MNHNS and CDR2 is SASEGT in the germline V gene. The CDR3 has 13 residues. The CDR3 region is CASKSRANYEQYF. DNA for the CDR3: TGTGCCAGCAAAAGCAGGGCGAATTACGAGCAGTACTTC.

The chain couples TRBV6-1 to TRBJ2-5, with 10 bases lining up with TRBD2. The CDR3 loop spans 16 amino acids. Looked up from germline, CDR1 is MNHNS and CDR2 is SASEGT. The V segment lost 4 bases and the J segment 5 bases; nucleotides outside the gene matches: 10. CDR3 DNA: TGTGCCAGCAGTGGGGATCGAGCGGGAGGGCGGGAGACCCAGTACTTC. Amino acids: CASSGDRAGGRETQYF.

The chain uses TRBV27 and TRBJ1-5, with D maybe TRBD1 (5 bases). Germline V gene data show CDR1 as MNHEY and CDR2 as SMNVEV (reference sequence). This CDR3 is 15 amino acids long. Trimming shortened V by 3 bases and J by 1 base, and 10 bases separated the two germline ends. The CDR3 loop reads CASSFLGGSNQPQHF. The CDR3 region has the DNA TGTGCCAGCAGTTTTTTGGGGGGAAGCAATCAGCCCCAGCATTTT.

The V and J genes are TRBV18 and TRBJ2-3; tentative D call: TRBD2 (5 bases). Germline CDR1 reads KGHSH; CDR2 reads LQKENI. V lost 3 bases, J lost 0 bases, and 10 bases lay in between. There are 15 residues in the CDR3. CDR3 DNA sequence: TGTGCCAGCTCACCCGTAGGGAGTAGCACAGATACGCAGTATTTT. The encoded protein is CASSPVGSSTDTQYF.

The chain recombines TRBV5-1 with TRBJ2-1; 11 nucleotides agree with TRBD2. After removal of 6 bases from V and 12 bases from J, the junction contained 11 bases not matched to a gene. CDR3 size: 14 residues. Germline CDR1 and CDR2: SGHRS and YFSETQ. CDR3 residues: CASTKTSGNSWQFF. CDR3 DNA: TGCGCCAGCACAAAGACTAGCGGGAATTCGTGGCAGTTCTTC.

This clone was seen only once. The rearrangement joins TRBV28 to TRBJ1-5; TRBD1 is a possible D gene (5 bases). V was trimmed by 6 bases and J by 3 bases, leaving 15 bases between them. The CDR3 is 15 residues long. Germline lookup yields CDR1 MDHEN and CDR2 SYDVKM. The chain's CDR3 is CASRAAGPLNQPQHF. The CDR3 DNA follows: TGTGCCAGCAGAGCGGCGGGGCCGCTCAATCAGCCCCAGCATTTT.

This sequence joins TRBV7-3 and TRBJ2-1; 7 positions agree with TRBD2. This CDR3 comprises 16 residues. V shed 5 bases and J 5 bases; nucleotides not matched to a gene: 12. From germline, CDR1 is SGHTA and CDR2 FQGTGA. The CDR3 spells CASSAPGLDKNNEQFF. The CDR3 DNA is TGTGCCAGCAGCGCCCCCGGACTAGATAAGAACAATGAGCAGTTCTTC.

The chain has TRBV19 and TRBJ2-1; TRBD2 matches 12 bases. CDR1 is LNHDA, CDR2 SQIVND, per germline (reference sequence). The CDR3 spans 14 residues. After removal of 8 bases from V and 9 bases from J, the junction contained 8 bases not matched to a gene. DNA for the CDR3: TGTGCCAGTCGACTAGCGGGGGTGGCGGGTGAGCAGTTCTTC. This translates into CASRLAGVAGEQFF.

The CDR3 coding sequence is TGTGCCAGCAGTTTTCTTGAGACCCAGTACTTC. Amino acids: CASSFLETQYF. The genes are TRBV28 and TRBJ2-5; unclear D gene. CDR1 MDHEN and CDR2 SYDVKM come from the germline V gene. V was cut by 3 bases and J by 5 bases, with 4 bases left in between. The CDR3 totals 11 residues. Complete variable domain (other parts from reference TRBV28 and TRBJ2-5): DVKVTQSSRYLVKRTGEKVFLECVQDMDHENMFWYRQDPGLGLRLIYFSYDVKMKEKGDIPEGYSVSREKKERFSLILESASTNQTSMYLCASSFLETQYFGPGTRLLVL.

The table lists this clone with a few counts. The chain recombines TRBV2 with TRBJ2-1, with 10 bases identical to TRBD2. V dropped 2 bases and J dropped 10; count of bases not matched to a gene: 11. The CDR3 runs to 16 residues. CDR1 is SNHLY, CDR2 FYNNEI, per germline. CDR3 region: CASSERVAGGRREQFF. CDR3 DNA: TGTGCCAGCAGTGAAAGGGTAGCGGGAGGCCGGCGCGAGCAGTTCTTC.

The chain recombines TRBV28 with TRBJ1-2; the D gene is possibly TRBD1 (6 bases). The CDR3 sequence is 14 residues long. V was shortened by 4 bases and J by 4 bases, with 13 bases between the two germline ends. CDR1 and CDR2 (germline): MDHEN, SYDVKM. CDR3 sequence: CASSSGGAGYGYTF. For the CDR3, the DNA is TGTGCCAGCAGTTCCGGGGGGGCAGGCTATGGCTACACCTTC.

CDR3 bases: TGTGCCAGCAGTAGGGGAGGGGAACTCTATGGCTACACCTTC. Its protein is CASSRGGELYGYTF. The chain links TRBV6-5 to TRBJ1-2; D possibly corresponds to TRBD1 (5 bases). The CDR3 has 14 residues. Germline values: CDR1 MNHEY, CDR2 SVGAGI. V dropped 5 bases and J dropped 4 bases, with 14 bases sitting between them.

The V gene is TRBV7-8, the J gene TRBJ2-1, with TRBD2 matching over 13 bases. The CDR3 loop spans 18 amino acids. From germline, CDR1 is SGHVS and CDR2 FQNEAQ. The V and J ends lost 1 base and 0 bases, in that order; junction bases with no gene match: 3. This CDR3 is CASSLGTSGSRSYNEQFF. The CDR3 region has the DNA TGTGCCAGCAGCTTAGGGACTAGCGGGAGTCGCTCCTACAATGAGCAGTTCTTC.

The chain links TRBV5-1 to TRBJ2-2; no clear D. With 8 bases removed from V and 5 bases from J, the gap between germline ends came to 16 bases. This CDR3 is 14 amino acids long. Germline V gene sequence: CDR1 SGHRS, CDR2 YFSETQ. The CDR3 nucleotides read TGCGCCAGTCGAGAGTTGATTGGTACCGGGGAGCTGTTTTTT. Its protein product is CASRELIGTGELFF.

The chain recombines TRBV5-5 with TRBJ2-6; 7 bases are a match to TRBD1. Germline loops: CDR1 SGHKS, CDR2 YYEKEE (reference sequence). The J segment lost 2 bases and the V segment lost 4 bases, leaving 6 bases of the junction unmatched. The CDR3 loop spans 16 amino acids. The CDR3 loop reads CASSPGGTTGANVLTF. CDR3 in DNA: TGTGCCAGCAGCCCAGGGGGAACGACTGGGGCCAACGTCCTGACTTTC.

The chain recombines TRBV25-1 with TRBJ1-2; 7 nucleotides line up with TRBD1. CDR1 MGHDK and CDR2 SYGVNS come from the germline V gene. J gave up 3 bases and V 1 base, and 5 bases lay outside the gene matches. CDR3 length equals 15 residues. CDR3: CASSESPGTDYGYTF. The CDR3 nucleotides read TGTGCCAGCAGTGAATCCCCCGGGACAGACTATGGCTACACCTTC.